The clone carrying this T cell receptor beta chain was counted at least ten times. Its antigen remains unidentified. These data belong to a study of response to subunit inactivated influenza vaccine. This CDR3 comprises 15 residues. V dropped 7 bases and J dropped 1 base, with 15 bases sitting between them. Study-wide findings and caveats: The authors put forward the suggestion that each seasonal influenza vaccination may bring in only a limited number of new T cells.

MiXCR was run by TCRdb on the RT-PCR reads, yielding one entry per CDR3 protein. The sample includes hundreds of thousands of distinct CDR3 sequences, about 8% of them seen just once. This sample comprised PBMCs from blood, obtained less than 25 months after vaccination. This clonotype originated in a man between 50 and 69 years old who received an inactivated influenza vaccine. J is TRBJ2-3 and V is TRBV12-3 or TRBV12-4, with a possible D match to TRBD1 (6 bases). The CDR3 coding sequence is TGTGCCAGCATGATACAGGGCTTCGGCACAGATACGCAGTATTTT. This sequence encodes CASMIQGFGTDTQYF.